One T cell receptor beta chain is described in this entry. Its antigen remains unidentified. Primers for the PCR totalled 60 Vbeta and 13 Jbeta. Clones were sequenced by immunoSEQ multiplex PCR, and TCRdb holds only the in-frame ones, with some missing. Altogether around 190,000 clones are present, roughly 80% being singletons, with the ten largest covering around 2.5%. This sample stems from a study of cytomegalovirus exposure and HLA in healthy donors. Across the whole study: The roughly 100 million unique TCR beta sequences, from roughly 170 million T cells, were found by an earlier analysis.

Study-level findings and limits: Later analysis associated a missense DCLRE1C variant with TCR beta V- and J-gene trimming.

From germline, CDR1 is SGHRS and CDR2 YFSETQ. This CDR3 spans 13 amino acids. Trimming stripped 5 bases from V and 2 bases from J, with 10 bases between. Specimen: PBMCs. The receptor's source is a man aged 60-69 years in good health and CMV-seronegative. This sequence joins TRBV5-1 and TRBJ1-1; maybe TRBD1 (6 bases). The CDR3 protein is CASRPGQNTEAFF. Here the CDR3 DNA reads TGCGCCAGCAGACCGGGACAAAACACTGAAGCTTTCTTT.